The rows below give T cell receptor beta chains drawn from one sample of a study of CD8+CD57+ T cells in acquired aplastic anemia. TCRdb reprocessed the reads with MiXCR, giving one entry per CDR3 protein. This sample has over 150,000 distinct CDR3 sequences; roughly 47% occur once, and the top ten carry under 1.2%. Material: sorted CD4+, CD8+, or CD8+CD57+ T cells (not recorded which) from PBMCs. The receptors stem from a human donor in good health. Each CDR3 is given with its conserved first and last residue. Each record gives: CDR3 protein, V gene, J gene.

CDR3 protein: CASSLWGTGNTEAFF; V gene: TRBV7-2; J gene: TRBJ1-1
CDR3 protein: CASSSGWDRGPYEQYF; V gene: TRBV7-8; J gene: TRBJ2-7
CDR3 protein: CSATWTSGNEKLFF; V gene: TRBV20-1; J gene: TRBJ1-4
CDR3 protein: CASSLLIAGVEEQFF; V gene: TRBV7-6; J gene: TRBJ2-1
CDR3 protein: CASSLEGGVYGYTF; V gene: TRBV7-9; J gene: TRBJ1-2
CDR3 protein: CSVEGDLREQYF; V gene: TRBV29-1; J gene: TRBJ2-7
CDR3 protein: CASRFGTLNTEAFF; V gene: TRBV5-8; J gene: TRBJ1-1
CDR3 protein: CASSLGRRDQPPETQYF; V gene: TRBV7-9; J gene: TRBJ2-5
CDR3 protein: CASSRQGVFEKLFF; V gene: TRBV2; J gene: TRBJ1-4
CDR3 protein: CASSLNPNYGYTF; V gene: TRBV7-3; J gene: TRBJ1-2
CDR3 protein: CASSLGDWLVTDTQYF; V gene: TRBV11-1; J gene: TRBJ2-3
CDR3 protein: CSADNTGRSNTEAFF; V gene: TRBV20-1; J gene: TRBJ1-1
CDR3 protein: CASSWTGTGTEAFF; V gene: TRBV2; J gene: TRBJ1-1
CDR3 protein: CASMGGQSYEQYF; V gene: TRBV19; J gene: TRBJ2-7
CDR3 protein: CATSREGSSYNSPLHF; V gene: TRBV15; J gene: TRBJ1-6
CDR3 protein: CASSLDVDGYTF; V gene: TRBV5-1; J gene: TRBJ1-2
CDR3 protein: CASSRGTGSRYEQYF; V gene: TRBV5-6; J gene: TRBJ2-7
CDR3 protein: CASSRIGQGGEQYF; V gene: TRBV2; J gene: TRBJ2-7
CDR3 protein: CASSFRDRVTEQYF; V gene: TRBV5-4; J gene: TRBJ2-7
CDR3 protein: CSAPGTGGPDTQYF; V gene: TRBV20-1; J gene: TRBJ2-3
CDR3 protein: CASSYGTGASQETQYF; V gene: TRBV5-6; J gene: TRBJ2-5
CDR3 protein: CAISDGGGETQYF; V gene: TRBV10-3; J gene: TRBJ2-5
CDR3 protein: CATSLAGGYNNEQFF; V gene: TRBV24-1; J gene: TRBJ2-1
CDR3 protein: CASSLETGAAYEQYF; V gene: TRBV5-1; J gene: TRBJ2-7
CDR3 protein: CASSPYWGSSYNEQFF; V gene: TRBV14; J gene: TRBJ2-1
CDR3 protein: CSASRGTGNTIYF; V gene: TRBV20-1; J gene: TRBJ1-3
CDR3 protein: CASRYRTSGPYNEQFF; V gene: TRBV5-6; J gene: TRBJ2-1
CDR3 protein: CAWSLRAGTGELFF; V gene: TRBV30; J gene: TRBJ2-2
CDR3 protein: CASRDGSTDTQYF; V gene: TRBV25-1; J gene: TRBJ2-3
CDR3 protein: CATSKLVPGHSSNYGYTF; V gene: TRBV15; J gene: TRBJ1-2
CDR3 protein: CASSYQTGPYEQYF; V gene: TRBV7-8; J gene: TRBJ2-7
CDR3 protein: CAWRASGELFF; V gene: TRBV30; J gene: TRBJ2-2
CDR3 protein: CARTPYNEQFF; V gene: TRBV2; J gene: TRBJ2-1
CDR3 protein: CASSLGRGSMNTEAFF; V gene: TRBV5-1; J gene: TRBJ1-1
CDR3 protein: CAWSVAGQPQHF; V gene: TRBV30; J gene: TRBJ1-5
CDR3 protein: CSARMGEAGIGTSTDTQYF; V gene: TRBV20-1; J gene: TRBJ2-3
CDR3 protein: CASSFLNQPQHF; V gene: TRBV7-2; J gene: TRBJ1-5
CDR3 protein: CATSDPTAGGSTGELLF; V gene: TRBV24-1; J gene: TRBJ2-2
CDR3 protein: CASSFESAPLYEQYF; V gene: TRBV28; J gene: TRBJ2-7
CDR3 protein: CVSSLNPADPYGYTF; V gene: TRBV7-2; J gene: TRBJ1-2
CDR3 protein: CASSNGGTIYEQYF; V gene: TRBV19; J gene: TRBJ2-7
CDR3 protein: CASSSRRATEAFF; V gene: TRBV7-2; J gene: TRBJ1-1
CDR3 protein: CSVAGGQGYEQYF; V gene: TRBV29-1; J gene: TRBJ2-7
CDR3 protein: CASSGRAEFFGYTF; V gene: TRBV5-4; J gene: TRBJ1-2
CDR3 protein: CSARDSRRLFF; V gene: TRBV20-1; J gene: TRBJ1-4
CDR3 protein: CASSLGLASNQPQHF; V gene: TRBV5-1; J gene: TRBJ1-5
CDR3 protein: CATSTGVGRNLGYTF; V gene: TRBV10-3; J gene: TRBJ1-2
CDR3 protein: CSARDHLASTDTQYF; V gene: TRBV20-1; J gene: TRBJ2-3
CDR3 protein: CASSLGGGPSYEQYF; V gene: TRBV11-2; J gene: TRBJ2-7
CDR3 protein: CAHPGLAANNEQSF; V gene: TRBV19; J gene: TRBJ2-1
CDR3 protein: CSARDTGRANQPQHF; V gene: TRBV20-1; J gene: TRBJ1-5
CDR3 protein: CSASSRGTNEKLSF; V gene: TRBV20-1; J gene: TRBJ1-4
CDR3 protein: CASSLAGNSYNEQFF; V gene: TRBV5-4; J gene: TRBJ2-1
CDR3 protein: CASSSGGEDRETQYF; V gene: TRBV5-4; J gene: TRBJ2-5
CDR3 protein: CASSYSQGNGYTF; V gene: TRBV7-3; J gene: TRBJ1-2
CDR3 protein: CASSLRSWGGTFF; V gene: TRBV27; J gene: TRBJ2-1
CDR3 protein: CATSDLGAGASLETQYF; V gene: TRBV24-1; J gene: TRBJ2-5
CDR3 protein: CASSQGLPNDNSPLHF; V gene: TRBV3-1; J gene: TRBJ1-6
CDR3 protein: CATSDLDQETQYF; V gene: TRBV24-1; J gene: TRBJ2-5